This record concerns one TCR beta chain sequence. The antigen is undetermined. The data derive from a study of post-analysis software for immune sequencing data. Whole-study context: Multiple sclerosis in the patients followed relapsing-remitting, secondary progressive and progressive-relapsing courses.

Trimming stripped 7 bases from V and 7 bases from J, with 13 bases between. Germline lookup yields CDR1 SQVTM and CDR2 ANQGSEA. CDR3 length equals 11 residues. Carried by the TCR beta cDNA libraries were unique molecular identifiers. About half a million cDNA molecules were recovered from an input of about 1 to 10 million T cells. MiXCR, run by TCRdb on the PCR reads, gives a single entry per CDR3 protein. This table holds some 690,000 distinct CDR3 sequences, more than 50% found once. Study-wide points: Same-batch samples co-clustered strongly by F measure. A handful of TRBV segments occurring more often in patients than controls included TRBV5-6, TRBV5-1 and TRBV20-1. Diversity measured as normalized Chao1 was significantly lower in multiple sclerosis patients than in controls.

The clonotype originates from a girl aged 2 to 9 with multiple sclerosis. What was sequenced was blood. The chain combines TRBV29-1 with TRBJ1-2; D unclear. CDR3 in amino acids: CSAEAGTGYTF. The DNA for the CDR3 is TGCAGCGCAGAGGCGGGTACTGGCTACACCTTC.